The entry below describes one T cell receptor beta chain. At one end, the junction sequence differs from germline, possibly due to a read error. Germline assignment: CDR1 DFQATT and CDR2 SNEGSKA (reference sequence). The CDR3 sequence is 14 residues long. The data originate from a study of blood T cells in healthy people across ages. The second PCR ran roughly 6 to 11 cycles with a sample-barcoded 5' primer and J-beta primers. MiXCR was run by TCRdb on the 5' RACE reads, yielding one entry per CDR3 protein. The data hold fewer than 900,000 distinct CDR3 sequences, with roughly 34% observed a single time. The study isolated at least 6.5 million PBMCs from each sample.

This sequence originates from a man younger than 30 in good health. The V and J genes are TRBV20-1 and TRBJ2-1; D may be TRBD2 (6 bases). The source material was blood. CDR3 sequence: CSTSGGEAYNKQFF. The CDR3 DNA sequence: TGCAGTACTAGTGGCGGGGAGGCCTACAATAAGCAGTTCTTC.